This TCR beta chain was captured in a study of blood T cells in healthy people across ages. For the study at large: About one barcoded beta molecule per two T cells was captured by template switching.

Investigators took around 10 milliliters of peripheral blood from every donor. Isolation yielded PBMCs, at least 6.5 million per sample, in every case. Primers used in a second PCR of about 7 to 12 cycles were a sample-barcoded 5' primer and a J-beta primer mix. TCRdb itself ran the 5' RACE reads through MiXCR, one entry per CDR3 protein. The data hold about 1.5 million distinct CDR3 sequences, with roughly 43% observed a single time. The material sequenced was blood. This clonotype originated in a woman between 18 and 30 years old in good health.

The CDR3 DNA is TGTGCCAGCAGAGCCGGGACAGGCCCCAATGAGCAGTACTTC. It translates to CASRAGTGPNEQYF. This chain joins TRBV7-8 and TRBJ2-5; 8 nucleotides agree with TRBD1. This CDR3 contains 14 residues. Germline lookup yields CDR1 SGHVS and CDR2 FQNEAQ. V gave up 6 bases and J gave up 11 bases; unmatched junction bases: 14.